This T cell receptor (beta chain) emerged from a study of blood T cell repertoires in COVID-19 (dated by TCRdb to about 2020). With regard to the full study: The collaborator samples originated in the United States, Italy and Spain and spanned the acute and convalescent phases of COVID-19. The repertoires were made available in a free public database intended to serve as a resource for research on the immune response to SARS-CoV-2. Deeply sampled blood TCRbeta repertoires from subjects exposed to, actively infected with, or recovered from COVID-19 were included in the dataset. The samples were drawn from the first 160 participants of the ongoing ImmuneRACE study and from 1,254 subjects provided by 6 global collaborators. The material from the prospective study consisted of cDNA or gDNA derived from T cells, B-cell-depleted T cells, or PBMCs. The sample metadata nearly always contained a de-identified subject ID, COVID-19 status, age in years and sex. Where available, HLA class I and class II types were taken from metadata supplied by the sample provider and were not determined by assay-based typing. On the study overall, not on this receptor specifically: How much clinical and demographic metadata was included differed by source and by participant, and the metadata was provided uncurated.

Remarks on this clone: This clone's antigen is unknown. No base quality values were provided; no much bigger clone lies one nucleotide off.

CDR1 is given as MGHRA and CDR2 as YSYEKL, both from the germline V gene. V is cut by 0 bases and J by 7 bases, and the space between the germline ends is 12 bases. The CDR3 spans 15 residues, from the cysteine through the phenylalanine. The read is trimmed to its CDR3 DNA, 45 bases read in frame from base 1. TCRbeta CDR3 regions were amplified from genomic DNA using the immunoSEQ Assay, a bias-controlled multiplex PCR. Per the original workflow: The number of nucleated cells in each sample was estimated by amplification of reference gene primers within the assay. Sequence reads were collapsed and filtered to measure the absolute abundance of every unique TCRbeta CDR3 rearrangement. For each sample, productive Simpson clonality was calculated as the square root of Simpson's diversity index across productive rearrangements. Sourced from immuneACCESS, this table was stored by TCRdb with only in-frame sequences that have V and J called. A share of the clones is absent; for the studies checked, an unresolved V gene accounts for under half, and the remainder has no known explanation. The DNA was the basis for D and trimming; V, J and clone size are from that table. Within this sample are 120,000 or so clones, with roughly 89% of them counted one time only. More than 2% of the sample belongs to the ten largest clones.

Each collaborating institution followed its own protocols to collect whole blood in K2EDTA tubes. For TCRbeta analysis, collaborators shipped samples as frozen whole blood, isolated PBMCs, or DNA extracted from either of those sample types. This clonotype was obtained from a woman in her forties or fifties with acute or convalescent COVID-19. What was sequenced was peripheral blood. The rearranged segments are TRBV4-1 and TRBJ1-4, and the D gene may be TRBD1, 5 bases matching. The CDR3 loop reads CASSQDGQGIEKLFF. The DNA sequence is TGCGCCAGCAGCCAAGACGGGCAGGGAATTGAAAAACTGTTTTTT.